The rows below give T cell receptor beta chains drawn from one sample of a study of CXCR3-negative and CXCR3-positive naive CD8 T cells. TCRdb re-called the 5' RACE reads; one entry per CDR3 protein, DNA not given. The sample data list about 89,000 distinct CDR3 sequences. Sample: naive CXCR3+ CD8+ T cells from blood. These receptors were taken from a human donor in good health. Some clones in this sample may be carry-over from other donors' samples. CDR3s include the opening cysteine and the closing phenylalanine or tryptophan.

j_call v_call cdr3_aa
TRBJ1-1 TRBV12-3/TRBV12-4 CASSRRDKGEAFF
TRBJ2-3 TRBV15 CATSRDPRSGAGTDAQYF
TRBJ1-5 TRBV28 CASTLSGDQPQHF
TRBJ2-7 TRBV28 CASSSGFGSYEQYF
TRBJ2-3 TRBV20-1 CSAPSLGSGAGTQYF
TRBJ1-3 TRBV25-1 CASSEWGRSPGNTIYF
TRBJ2-1 TRBV6-5 CASSSLAGDEQFF
TRBJ2-7 TRBV7-6 CASSWGGDASYEQYF
TRBJ2-7 TRBV20-1 CSAGTGRLKCEQYF
TRBJ2-3 TRBV4-1 CASSQTTGRGTDTQYF
TRBJ1-1 TRBV20-1 CSARDYSPHRNTEAFF
TRBJ2-7 TRBV7-9 CASMRDVYEQYF
TRBJ2-1 TRBV6-2/TRBV6-3 CASSYSAVNLYNEQFF
TRBJ1-1 TRBV7-2 CASSPSGSTEAFF
TRBJ2-7 TRBV28 CASRVAGLPSYEQYF
TRBJ2-1 TRBV28 CASSLGSLGEQFF
TRBJ2-7 TRBV20-1 CSATPRNHFYEQYF
TRBJ2-1 TRBV4-1 CASSQGSRGDNEKFF
TRBJ2-2 TRBV5-5 CASSHERTYTGELFF
TRBJ2-7 TRBV28 CASSPVPGQGSYEQYF
TRBJ2-1 TRBV11-3 CASSLSASSYNEQFF
TRBJ2-7 TRBV20-1 CSATIPIGRDDEQYF
TRBJ1-2 TRBV2 CASTGGYGYTF
TRBJ2-1 TRBV19 CASSTEIAGGYNEQFF
TRBJ2-7 TRBV4-2 CASSQIGSGYEQYF
TRBJ2-5 TRBV11-2 CASSLDIQGGRWQETQYF
TRBJ2-7 TRBV28 CASSLYGTSGLYEQYF